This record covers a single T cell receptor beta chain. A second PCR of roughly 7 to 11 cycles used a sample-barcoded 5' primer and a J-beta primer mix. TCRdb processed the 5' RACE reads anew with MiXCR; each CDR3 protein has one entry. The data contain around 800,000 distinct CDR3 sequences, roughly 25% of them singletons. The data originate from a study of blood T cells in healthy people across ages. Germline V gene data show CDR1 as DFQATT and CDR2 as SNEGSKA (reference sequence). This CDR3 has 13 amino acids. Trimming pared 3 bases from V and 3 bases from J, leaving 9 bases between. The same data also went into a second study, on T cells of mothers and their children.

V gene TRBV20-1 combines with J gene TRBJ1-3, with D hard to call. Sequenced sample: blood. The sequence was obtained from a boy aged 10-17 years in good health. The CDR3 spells CSASLGFGNTIYF. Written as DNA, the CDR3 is TGCAGTGCTAGTTTGGGGTTTGGAAACACCATATATTTT.